A selection of T cell receptor beta chains follows, all from one sample in a study of control samples from healthy donors and cancer patients. Repertoires were generated with immunoSEQ multiplex PCR, while TCRdb's copy carries only in-frame clones and drops some. The table includes tens of thousands of clones, roughly 90% detected once. Sequenced sample: blood. All receptors derive from a man between 45 and 60 years old in good health. Each CDR3 is given with its conserved first and last residue. The D gene is left open where the match is weak. Expanded clones are given a class, and other clones once, few, many or no size at all.

>TRBJ1-4|TRBV14|-|-
TGTGCCAGCAGTCCTTTTAGTACGGCTAATGAAAAACTGTTTTTT
CASSPFSTANEKLFF
>TRBJ1-1|TRBV19|-|once
TGTGCCAGTAGGCTCGGGAAAGAAGCTTTCTTT
CASRLGKEAFF
>TRBJ1-1|TRBV7-9|-|-
TGTGCCAGCAGCCTTACACAGGGGAACACTGAAGCTTTCTTT
CASSLTQGNTEAFF
>TRBJ1-2|TRBV29-1|-|-
TGCAGCGTTGACCCAGCGACAGGTCCTTATGGCTACACCTTC
CSVDPATGPYGYTF
>TRBJ2-1|TRBV5-5|-|-
TGTGCCAGCAGCTTACAGGACAATGAGCAGTTCTTC
CASSLQDNEQFF
>TRBJ1-2|TRBV12-3/TRBV12-4|TRBD1|-
TGTGCCAGCAGTTTTGAGGGGGCGCGGGGCTACACCTTC
CASSFEGARGYTF
>TRBJ1-6|TRBV3-1/TRBV3-2|-|-
TGTGCCAGCAGCCGCCCAGGATCACCCCTCCACTTT
CASSRPGSPLHF
>TRBJ1-4|TRBV19|TRBD1|-
TGTGCCAGTAATCAGGGGGCGACAACTAATGAAAAACTGTTTTTT
CASNQGATTNEKLFF
>TRBJ1-1|TRBV6-1|-|few
TGTGCCAGCAGTGAAGGAGGGGGGCACACTGAAGCTTTCTTT
CASSEGGGHTEAFF
>TRBJ2-7|TRBV4-1|-|-
TGCGCCAGCAGCCAAGTTCTGGGATTCCCCCCCTCCTACGAGCAGTACTTC
CASSQVLGFPPSYEQYF
>TRBJ2-3|TRBV4-1|-|-
TGCGCCAGCAGCCCCAAAGCGAGGGGGCAGTATTTT
CASSPKARGQYF
>TRBJ2-7|TRBV6-5|TRBD1|-
TGTGCCAGCAATCCTCGGACAGGGGTCTACGAGCAGTACTTC
CASNPRTGVYEQYF
>TRBJ1-5|TRBV27|-|-
TGTGCCAGCAGTTTAGGGGGGATCGGGCAGCCCCAGCATTTT
CASSLGGIGQPQHF
>TRBJ1-1|TRBV9|TRBD1|-
TGTGCCAGCAGCCCTTCAGGGGGCGCAGGCACTGAAGCTTTCTTT
CASSPSGGAGTEAFF
>TRBJ1-5|TRBV7-2|-|-
TGTGCCAGCAGCCCGGGGGGGCGAAGCAATCAGCCCCAGCATTTT
CASSPGGRSNQPQHF
>TRBJ1-1|TRBV5-1|-|-
TGCGCCAGCAGCTTGGCAGCCCAGGGAAGTACTGAAGCTTTCTTT
CASSLAAQGSTEAFF
>TRBJ1-5|TRBV4-1|-|-
TGCGCCAGCAGCCAAGCTCAAAATCAGTCCCAGCATTTT
CASSQAQNQSQHF
>TRBJ1-2|TRBV9|TRBD1|-
TGTGCCAGCAGCGTAGGGGACAGTGACTTCTATGGCTACACCTTC
CASSVGDSDFYGYTF
>TRBJ2-2|TRBV6-5|-|few
TGTGCCAGCGTCTGGGACGGAGGGAACACCGGGGAGCTGTTTTTT
CASVWDGGNTGELFF
>TRBJ2-7|TRBV18|-|-
TGTGCCAGCTCCAGCCCTGTAAGCCCCTACGAGCAGTACTTC
CASSSPVSPYEQYF
>TRBJ1-6|TRBV3-1/TRBV3-2|TRBD1|-
TGTGCCAGCAGCCCGACAGGGGGCTATTCACCCCTCCACTTT
CASSPTGGYSPLHF
>TRBJ2-7|TRBV5-1|-|-
TGCGCCAGCAGCGATCCGGGACTTTCCTACGAGCAGTACTTC
CASSDPGLSYEQYF
>TRBJ2-2|TRBV30|-|-
TGTGCCTGGACAGCGAACACCGGGGAGCTGTTTTTT
CAWTANTGELFF
>TRBJ1-5|TRBV27|-|-
TGTGCCAGCAGTTTAGAGGCGGGGAATCAGCCCCAGCATTTT
CASSLEAGNQPQHF
>TRBJ1-4|TRBV7-3|-|-
TGTGCCAGCAGCTTAACAGGGGGTGCAGATGAAAAACTGTTTTTT
CASSLTGGADEKLFF
>TRBJ2-4|TRBV4-1|-|-
TGCGCCAGCAGCCACCCACCCCAGGACAGCAACATTCAGTACTTC
CASSHPPQDSNIQYF
>TRBJ1-1|TRBV6-5|TRBD1|-
TGTGCCAGCAGAGCTGACAGGGCAGCTGAAGCTTTCTTT
CASRADRAAEAFF
>TRBJ2-7|TRBV20-1|-|-
TGCAGTGCTAGTGGGAAATCCGACTACGAGCAGTACTTC
CSASGKSDYEQYF
>TRBJ1-1|TRBV2|-|-
TGTGCCAGCAGTGTAGGAGACAGCCTCGGTGAAGCTTTCTTT
CASSVGDSLGEAFF
>TRBJ1-2|TRBV27|-|-
TGTGCCAGCAGTTTATCCACCTCGGGAGGCTACACCTTC
CASSLSTSGGYTF
>TRBJ2-5|TRBV7-9|TRBD1|-
TGTGCCAGCACCATGGGACAGTACCAAGAGACCCAGTACTTC
CASTMGQYQETQYF
>TRBJ2-4|TRBV3-1/TRBV3-2|-|-
TGTGCCAGCAGCCAATCAGGGGTAGCCAAAAACATTCAGTACTTC
CASSQSGVAKNIQYF
>TRBJ2-2|TRBV3-1/TRBV3-2|-|-
TGTGCCAGCAGCCAATACGGGGCGGGGAGAAACACCGGGGAGCTGTTTTTT
CASSQYGAGRNTGELFF
>TRBJ2-1|TRBV7-7|TRBD2|-
TGTGCTAGCAGCTCGGGACTAGCGGGGTACAATGAGCAGTTCTTC
CASSSGLAGYNEQFF
>TRBJ1-2|TRBV4-1|-|-
TGCGCCAGCAGGGGCTATGGCTACACCTTC
CASRGYGYTF
>TRBJ2-1|TRBV19|-|-
TGTGCAGTTCGCCCTAGGGACTCCTACAATGAGCAGTTCTTC
CAVRPRDSYNEQFF
>TRBJ1-4|TRBV19|-|-
TGTGCCAGTAGTATATTCGAAAGGGAGAAAAAACTGTTTTTT
CASSIFEREKKLFF
>TRBJ2-6|TRBV9|-|once
TGTGCCAGCAGCGTAGGCCGGTTCTCCGGGGCCAACGTCCTGACTTTC
CASSVGRFSGANVLTF
>TRBJ2-1|TRBV29-1|TRBD1|-
TGCAGCGTCCTCGGACAGGGAACCTACAATGAGCAGTTCTTC
CSVLGQGTYNEQFF
>TRBJ1-2|TRBV5-1|-|-
TGCGCCAGCAGCTCCGACAGTATCGGTGGCTACACCTTC
CASSSDSIGGYTF
>TRBJ1-5|TRBV7-9|-|-
TGTGCCAGCAGCCCTGGGGAGCAGCCCCAGCATTTT
CASSPGEQPQHF
>TRBJ2-7|TRBV11-3|TRBD1|-
TGTGCCAGCAGGGATGCAGGGGGCATTTACGAGCAGTACTTC
CASRDAGGIYEQYF
>TRBJ2-2|TRBV3-1/TRBV3-2|TRBD2|-
TGTGCCAGCAGCGACAGCGGGGGGGGGAACACCGGGGAGCTGTTTTTT
CASSDSGGGNTGELFF
>TRBJ2-5|TRBV5-1|-|few
TGCGCCAGCAGCCAACACGGGGAGACCCAGTACTTC
CASSQHGETQYF
>TRBJ1-1|TRBV18|-|-
TGTGCCACCCAACCAGGGATGGAGAACACTGAAGCTTTCTTT
CATQPGMENTEAFF
>TRBJ1-1|TRBV7-2|-|-
TGTGCCAGCAGCTTAAGTCCCCGAGCTTCGAACACTGAAGCTTTCTTT
CASSLSPRASNTEAFF
>TRBJ1-5|TRBV27|-|-
TGTGCCAGCACCTCCGGGAATCAGCCCCAGCATTTT
CASTSGNQPQHF
>TRBJ1-2|TRBV11-3|TRBD1|-
TGTGCCAGCAGCTCGACAGGGGGCATAGGCTACACCTTC
CASSSTGGIGYTF
>TRBJ2-7|TRBV7-3|TRBD2|-
TGTGCCAGCAGCTCCAGCGGGACCTCCTACGAGCAGTACTTC
CASSSSGTSYEQYF
>TRBJ1-1|TRBV30|-|-
TGTGCCTGGAGTTCGGGCAGGGGCGCGAACACTGAAGCTTTCTTT
CAWSSGRGANTEAFF
>TRBJ1-2|TRBV30|-|once
TGTGCCTGGACTAGAGACACCGCTGACTATGGCTACACCTTC
CAWTRDTADYGYTF
>TRBJ1-2|TRBV5-1|-|-
TGCGCCAGCAGCCGTAGTGAGGGGCCCGCTTCCTATGGCTACACCTTC
CASSRSEGPASYGYTF
>TRBJ1-3|TRBV11-3|-|-
TGTGCCAGCAGCTTTTTTCAGGACACCTCTGGAAACACCATATATTTT
CASSFFQDTSGNTIYF
>TRBJ1-1|TRBV4-1|TRBD1|-
TGCGCCAGCAGCCAAGAGTATGACAGGGAGGACACTGAAGCTTTCTTT
CASSQEYDREDTEAFF
>TRBJ2-7|TRBV27|TRBD1|-
TGTGCCAGCAGTTTACTCCCGGGACAGGGGATCCCCGAGCAGTACTTC
CASSLLPGQGIPEQYF
>TRBJ1-3|TRBV27|TRBD1|-
TGTGCCAGCAGTTTGATAGGGGGCATTGGAAACACCATATATTTT
CASSLIGGIGNTIYF